One and the same sample provided the 22 T cell receptor beta chains below, sequenced in a study of graft-versus-host responses after intestinal transplantation. Graft specimens yielded both intraepithelial and lamina propria lymphocytes. Some clones are missing from TCRdb's copy, which holds only in-frame ones; the method was immunoSEQ multiplex PCR. The sample holds about 20,000 clones, around three quarters seen once. The sequencing used ileum tissue, collected around 20 days after intestinal transplant. The source of these receptors is a human patient who received an intestinal transplant, so some T cells may come from the graft donor.

The chain combines TRBV6-5 with TRBJ2-5, with D perhaps matching TRBD2 (6 bases). Trimming shortened V by 8 bases and J by 3 bases, and 19 bases separated the two germline ends. Looked up from germline, CDR1 is MNHEY and CDR2 is SVGAGI. The CDR3 is 15 amino acids. The CDR3 bases are TGTGCCAGCGCCAAAGACGGGGGAACCGAAGAGACCCAGTACTTC. This codes for CASAKDGGTEETQYF.

Written as DNA, the CDR3 is TGCGCCAGCAGCTACTCGGGACTAACCTACAATGAGCAGTTCTTC. Residues: CASSYSGLTYNEQFF. V is TRBV5-1 and J is TRBJ2-1; 7 positions agree with TRBD2. The CDR3 sequence is 15 residues long. The germline V gene has CDR1 SGHRS and CDR2 YFSETQ. Germline trimming cut 3 bases from V and 2 bases from J; bases unmatched to any gene: 5.

This clone appeared a few times. This specimen includes other DNA sequences encoding the same CDR3. The chain links TRBV19 to TRBJ2-7; TRBD1 agrees at 10 bases. Germline V CDR1 and CDR2: LNHDA, SQIVND (reference sequence). The CDR3 consists of 15 residues. V trimming: 3 bases; J trimming: 3 bases; junction bases outside the gene matches: 5. The CDR3 is CASSIGQGEGYEQYF. For the CDR3, the DNA is TGTGCCAGTAGTATTGGACAGGGGGAGGGCTACGAGCAGTACTTC.

This clone was counted only a few times. In the same sample, other DNA sequences code for this CDR3. This chain joins TRBV27 and TRBJ2-1, with D perhaps matching TRBD2 (6 bases). The CDR3 spans 14 residues. Looked up from germline, CDR1 is MNHEY and CDR2 is SMNVEV (reference sequence). Between the trimmed V and J ends, which lost 3 bases and 4 bases, there was a span of 10 bases. The CDR3 nucleotides are TGTGCCAGCAGTTTTGGCGGGAATTACAATGAGCAGTTCTTC. Protein sequence: CASSFGGNYNEQFF.

J is TRBJ1-2 and V is TRBV29-1, with 7 bases lining up with TRBD1. This CDR3 region has 16 residues. Germline V lookup: CDR1 SQVTM, CDR2 ANQGSEA. Trimming took 4 bases from V and 8 from J; bases not matched to a gene: 19. The CDR3 coding sequence is TGCAGCGTTGCGCCGAGACAGGGTTTTGGAGTATGGGGCTACACCTTC. Its translation: CSVAPRQGFGVWGYTF. Filled out from reference TRBV29-1 and TRBJ1-2, the complete variable domain reads SAVISQKPSRDICQRGTSLTIQCQVDSQVTMMFWYRQQPGQSLTLIATANQGSEATYESGFVIDKFPISRPNLTFSTLTVSNMSPEDSSIYLCSVAPRQGFGVWGYTFGSGTRLTVV.

The chain joins TRBV15 to TRBJ2-5, with TRBD2 matching 8 bases. The CDR3 length is 14 residues. Germline CDR1 is LNHNV and CDR2 is YYDKDF (reference sequence). V lost 5 bases, J lost 4 bases, and 6 bases stayed unmatched. The DNA of the CDR3 is TGTGCCACCAGCGTATTCGGGGGGGGAGAGACCCAGTACTTC. This translates into CATSVFGGGETQYF.

The genes are TRBV19 and TRBJ2-7; the D is unclear. The germline V gene encodes CDR1 LNHDA and CDR2 SQIVND (reference sequence). CDR3 length: 12 amino acids. V lost 5 bases and J 4 bases, leaving 9 bases between the germline ends. In nucleotides, the CDR3 is TGTGCCAGTAGTCCGGCAGGTTACGAGCAGTACTTC. It is translated as CASSPAGYEQYF.

This clone ranks as medium-sized. The rearrangement joins TRBV6-6 to TRBJ2-7; weak D call: TRBD2 (7 bases). V gave up 5 bases and J gave up 7 bases, with 15 bases separating them. Germline V gene sequence: CDR1 MNHNY, CDR2 SVGAGI (reference sequence). The CDR3 loop spans 13 amino acids. In nucleotides, the CDR3 is TGTGCCAGCAGTGATCCGGGGGGCCGGGAGCAGTACTTC. Amino acid sequence: CASSDPGGREQYF.

The CDR3 protein is CASSQERWTAYEQYF. DNA for the CDR3: TGTGCCAGCAGCCAAGAGAGGTGGACAGCCTACGAGCAGTACTTC. The chain couples TRBV4-2 to TRBJ2-7; a possible D gene is TRBD1 (6 bases). Germline V gene sequence: CDR1 LGHNA, CDR2 YNFKEQ. The CDR3 sequence is 15 residues long. The ends were cut back, 0 bases at V and 2 bases at J, with 11 bases in the middle.

The chain has TRBV7-9 and TRBJ2-2; no firm D call. CDR1 and CDR2 (germline): SEHNR, FQNEAQ (reference sequence). The CDR3 has 15 amino acids. V dropped 7 bases and J dropped 1 base, with 13 bases sitting between them. In DNA, the CDR3 is TGTGCCAGCATCCCTCCCGTAATGAACACCGGGGAGCTGTTTTTT. This gives the protein CASIPPVMNTGELFF.

This clone is labeled as medium-sized. The V call is TRBV18, the J call TRBJ1-3; possible D gene TRBD1, 6 bases. Germline V gene sequence: CDR1 KGHSH, CDR2 LQKENI. V was pared by 3 bases and J by 7 bases, with 16 bases between. The CDR3 loop spans 15 amino acids. The CDR3 region is CASSPDSVYGNTIYF. CDR3 in DNA: TGTGCCAGCTCACCGGACAGCGTATACGGCAACACCATATATTTT.

This clone has just a few counts. The chain links TRBV30 to TRBJ1-4; 9 positions match TRBD1. Germline V gene lookup returns CDR1 GTSNPN and CDR2 SVGIG (reference sequence). J was trimmed by 3 bases and V by 1 base; bases with no gene match: 6. The CDR3 totals 16 residues. The CDR3 DNA sequence: TGTGCCTGGAGTGGTCCCAACAGGGGGCCTAATGAAAAACTGTTTTTT. Translation: CAWSGPNRGPNEKLFF.

The chain uses TRBV6-1 and TRBJ2-2, with D hard to call. The V gene lost 11 bases and the J gene lost 1 base, with 11 bases spanning the gap. This CDR3 contains 13 residues. CDR1 MNHNS and CDR2 SASEGT come from the germline V gene. In DNA form, the CDR3 reads TGTGCCGCCGAAAGAGGGAACACCGGGGAGCTGTTTTTT. Translation: CAAERGNTGELFF.

The J gene is TRBJ2-1, the V gene TRBV7-6; D might be TRBD2 (6 bases). This CDR3 comprises 13 residues. Germline lookup yields CDR1 SGHVS and CDR2 FNYEAQ. Trimming left V 0 bases short and J 7 bases short, with 7 bases between. For the CDR3, the DNA is TGTGCCAGCAGCTTAGCGGGGGGAAATGAGCAGTTCTTC. It codes for CASSLAGGNEQFF. Using reference TRBV7-6 and TRBJ2-1 for the parts outside the CDR3, the full variable domain is GAGVSQSPRYKVTKRGQDVALRCDPISGHVSLYWYRQALGQGPEFLTYFNYEAQQDKSGLPNDRFSAERPEGSISTLTIQRTEQRDSAMYRCASSLAGGNEQFFGPGTRLTVL.

This clone qualifies as medium-sized (0.01 to 0.1%). The chain couples TRBV25-1 to TRBJ1-1; D gene ambiguous. Germline-derived CDR1 and CDR2 are MGHDK and SYGVNS. The length of the CDR3 is 13 residues. V lost 3 bases to trimming and J lost 8 bases, with 13 bases between them. The CDR3 nucleotides read TGTGCCAGCAGTGACTCCCCATCGGGGGAAGCTTTCTTT. Translating gives CASSDSPSGEAFF.

The chain combines TRBV29-1 with TRBJ2-1; 13 positions agree with TRBD2. There are 14 residues in the CDR3. Germline CDR1 reads SQVTM; CDR2 reads ANQGSEA. V gave up 5 bases and J gave up 6 bases; unmatched junction bases: 4. The CDR3 nucleotides are TGCAGCGTTAGGGGACTAGCGGGGACCAATGAGCAGTTCTTC. This codes for CSVRGLAGTNEQFF.

This chain links TRBV5-1 with TRBJ2-1, with 10 bases aligning to TRBD1. The trim removed 3 bases at V and 6 bases at J, leaving 6 bases unmatched. This CDR3 has 15 residues. The germline V gene encodes CDR1 SGHRS and CDR2 YFSETQ. CDR3 nucleotide sequence: TGCGCCAGCAGCTGGACGGGACAGGGGTTCAATGAGCAGTTCTTC. Amino acids: CASSWTGQGFNEQFF. Variable domain in full (rest from reference TRBV5-1 and TRBJ2-1): KAGVTQTPRYLIKTRGQQVTLSCSPISGHRSVSWYQQTPGQGLQFLFEYFSETQRNKGNFPGRFSGRQFSNSRSEMNVSTLELGDSALYLCASSWTGQGFNEQFFGPGTRLTVL.

In its sample, this clone was seen a few times. The chain couples TRBV7-8 to TRBJ2-5; TRBD1 agrees at 7 bases. The J call may be mistaken, given a closer DNA end match to TRBJ2-7. Germline values: CDR1 SGHVS, CDR2 FQNEAQ. CDR3 size: 15 residues. The CDR3 is CASSLALGQRYEQYF. CDR3 in DNA: TGTGCCAGCAGCTTAGCGCTGGGACAGAGGTACGAGCAGTACTTC.

This chain joins TRBV12-5 and TRBJ2-5; TRBD2 aligns across 10 bases. CDR3 size: 14 residues. Germline CDR1 and CDR2: LGHNT and FRNRAP. The V and J ends lost 2 bases and 10 bases, in that order; junction bases with no gene match: 7. In nucleotides, the CDR3 is TGTGCTAGTGGTTTGACAGCGGGAGGGACGGACCAGTACTTC. The encoded protein is CASGLTAGGTDQYF.

This chain links TRBV29-1 with TRBJ1-2; D is ambiguous. V was shortened by 0 bases and J by 5 bases, with 16 bases between the two germline ends. CDR3 length equals 15 residues. From germline, CDR1 is SQVTM and CDR2 ANQGSEA. In nucleotides, the CDR3 is TGCAGCGTTGAAGATGTTGCGCAGGCCACTTATGGCTACACCTTC. It yields the protein CSVEDVAQATYGYTF.

In nucleotides, the CDR3 is TGCAGCGTTGAGGGTGGACAGTTCTCCTACAATGAGCAGTTCTTC. It codes for CSVEGGQFSYNEQFF. This sequence joins TRBV29-1 and TRBJ2-1; a possible D gene is TRBD1 (6 bases). CDR1 and CDR2 (germline): SQVTM, ANQGSEA. The V and J ends lost 3 bases and 0 bases respectively, with 12 bases between them. The CDR3 has 15 amino acids.

This clone was detected only once. V is TRBV4-2 and J is TRBJ2-7, with TRBD1 matching over 8 bases. CDR1 and CDR2 (germline): LGHNA, YNFKEQ. Trimming at V came to 4 bases and at J to 4 bases, leaving 12 bases not matched to a gene. This CDR3 is 16 amino acids long. CDR3 nucleotides: TGTGCCAGCAGCCCATTCCGGGGGACAGGAAGATACGAGCAGTACTTC. Translation gives CASSPFRGTGRYEQYF.